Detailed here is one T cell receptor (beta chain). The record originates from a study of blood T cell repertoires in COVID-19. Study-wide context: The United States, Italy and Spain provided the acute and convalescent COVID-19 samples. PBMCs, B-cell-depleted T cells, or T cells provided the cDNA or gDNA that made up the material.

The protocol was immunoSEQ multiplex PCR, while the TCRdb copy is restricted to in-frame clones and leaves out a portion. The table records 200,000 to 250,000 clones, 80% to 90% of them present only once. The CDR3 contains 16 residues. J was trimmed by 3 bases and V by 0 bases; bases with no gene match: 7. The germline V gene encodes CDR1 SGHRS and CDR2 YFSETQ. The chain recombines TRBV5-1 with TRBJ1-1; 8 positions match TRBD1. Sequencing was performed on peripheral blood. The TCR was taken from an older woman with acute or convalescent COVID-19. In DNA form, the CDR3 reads TGCGCCAGCAGCTTGGGACAGGGGACGGGTGACACTGAAGCTTTCTTT. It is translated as CASSLGQGTGDTEAFF. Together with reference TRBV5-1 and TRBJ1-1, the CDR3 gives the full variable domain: KAGVTQTPRYLIKTRGQQVTLSCSPISGHRSVSWYQQTPGQGLQFLFEYFSETQRNKGNFPGRFSGRQFSNSRSEMNVSTLELGDSALYLCASSLGQGTGDTEAFFGQGTRLTVV.